The next 4 T cell receptor beta chains were all read from a single sample in a study of pediatric ulcerative colitis. Some clones are missing from TCRdb's copy, which holds only in-frame ones; the method was immunoSEQ multiplex PCR. The table lists 55,000 to 70,000 clones, 80% to 90% of them singletons, with approximately 1.5% in the top ten. Sequenced material: blood. All receptors derive from a boy aged 10-17 years who was a control in a study of pediatric ulcerative colitis.

The gene calls are TRBV29-1 and TRBJ2-7; 11 bases agree with TRBD2. Trimming took 4 bases from V and 2 from J; bases not matched to a gene: 4. Germline CDR1 and CDR2: SQVTM and ANQGSEA. The CDR3 extends over 14 amino acids. The CDR3 nucleotides are TGCAGCGTTGTTAATAGCGGGAGGGCCTACGAGCAGTACTTC. It codes for CSVVNSGRAYEQYF.

J is TRBJ2-1 and V is TRBV7-9; 8 nucleotides agree with TRBD2. This CDR3 comprises 15 residues. The germline V gene encodes CDR1 SEHNR and CDR2 FQNEAQ (reference sequence). Unmatched junction bases numbered 11, after V lost 10 bases and J lost 3 bases. This CDR3 reads CATERLAQIYNEQFF. For the CDR3, the DNA is TGTGCCACCGAAAGACTAGCGCAGATCTACAATGAGCAGTTCTTC. The variable domain in full, completed from reference TRBV7-9 and TRBJ2-1, reads DTGVSQNPRHKITKRGQNVTFRCDPISEHNRLYWYRQTLGQGPEFLTYFQNEAQLEKSRLLSDRFSAERPKGSFSTLEIQRTEQGDSAMYLCATERLAQIYNEQFFGPGTRLTVL.

The rearrangement joins TRBV28 to TRBJ2-7, with 9 bases matching TRBD1. The germline V gene encodes CDR1 MDHEN and CDR2 SYDVKM. This CDR3 region has 16 residues. With 3 bases clipped from V and 4 bases from J, the junction kept 10 bases outside the gene matches. For the CDR3, the DNA is TGTGCCAGCAGTTTCCACGACAGGGGGGAGGGTTACGAGCAGTACTTC. Encoded protein: CASSFHDRGEGYEQYF.

The rearrangement uses TRBV28 and TRBJ2-1; no definite D call. CDR1 is MDHEN, CDR2 SYDVKM, per germline. The CDR3 is made up of 15 amino acids. Deletions cut 7 bases from V and 0 bases from J, with 13 bases between. The chain's CDR3 is CASTPGRLSYNEQFF. In nucleotides, the CDR3 is TGTGCCAGCACCCCCGGCCGGCTCTCCTACAATGAGCAGTTCTTC.